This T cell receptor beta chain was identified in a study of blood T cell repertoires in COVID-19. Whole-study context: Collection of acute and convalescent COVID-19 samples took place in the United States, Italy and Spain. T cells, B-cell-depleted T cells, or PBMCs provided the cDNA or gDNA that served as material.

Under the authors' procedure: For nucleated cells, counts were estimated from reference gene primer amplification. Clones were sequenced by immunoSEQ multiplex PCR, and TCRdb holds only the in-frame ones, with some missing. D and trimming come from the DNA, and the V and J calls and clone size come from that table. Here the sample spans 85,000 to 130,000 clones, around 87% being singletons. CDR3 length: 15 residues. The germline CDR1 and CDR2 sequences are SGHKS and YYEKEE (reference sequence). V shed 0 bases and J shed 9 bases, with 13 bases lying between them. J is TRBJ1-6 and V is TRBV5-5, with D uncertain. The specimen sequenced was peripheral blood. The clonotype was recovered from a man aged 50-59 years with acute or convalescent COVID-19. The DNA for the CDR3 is TGTGCCAGCAGCTTGGGAGGGATTAGTAGTTCACCCCTCCACTTT. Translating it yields CASSLGGISSSPLHF.